This TCR beta chain stems from a study of blood T cell repertoires in COVID-19. The overall study: The origin of the acute and convalescent COVID-19 samples was the United States, Italy and Spain.

CDR1 is MDHEN, CDR2 SYDVKM, per germline. Trimming removed 7 bases from V and 4 bases from J, with 10 bases in between. The CDR3 loop spans 13 amino acids. Study processing details: Amplification of reference gene primers was used by the study to estimate nucleated cell counts. Sequencing was performed with immunoSEQ multiplex PCR; in TCRdb, only in-frame clones are kept and a portion is missing. The V and J calls and the clone size are those of that table, but D and trimming were determined from the DNA. The data show more than 200,000 clones, around 88% seen once. The TCR originated in a man older than 75 with acute or convalescent COVID-19. This chain connects TRBV28 to TRBJ2-2, with no clear D. The sample taken for sequencing was peripheral blood. The CDR3 reads CASTTWATGELFF. CDR3 nucleotide sequence: TGTGCCAGCACCACATGGGCCACCGGGGAGCTGTTTTTT.